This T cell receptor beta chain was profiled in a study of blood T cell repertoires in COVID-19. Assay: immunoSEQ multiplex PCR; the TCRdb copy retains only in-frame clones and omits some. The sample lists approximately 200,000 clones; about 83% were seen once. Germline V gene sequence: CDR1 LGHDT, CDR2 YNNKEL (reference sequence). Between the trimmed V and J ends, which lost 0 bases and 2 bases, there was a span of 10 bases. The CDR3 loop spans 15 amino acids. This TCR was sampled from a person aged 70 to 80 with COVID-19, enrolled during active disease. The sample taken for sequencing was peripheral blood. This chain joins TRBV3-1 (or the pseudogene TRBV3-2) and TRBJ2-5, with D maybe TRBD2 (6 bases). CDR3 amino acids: CASSQDPAGQETQYF. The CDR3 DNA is TGTGCCAGCAGCCAAGATCCCGCGGGACAAGAGACCCAGTACTTC.